The next 13 T cell receptor beta chains were all read from a single sample in a study of Tregs in tolerant kidney transplant recipients. Related graft donors supplied nonmyeloablative bone marrow transplants, and mixed chimerism was transient. Measured with immunoSEQ multiplex PCR; TCRdb has only the in-frame clones, and not every one. The sample has fewer than 95,000 clones, approximately 93% seen once. The specimen was CD4+ T cells from blood (PBMCs), collected 12 months after the transplant. The receptors stem from a human patient who received a combined kidney and bone marrow transplant. Some T cells could come from the graft donor.

This clone was counted once. The V and J genes are TRBV7-2 and TRBJ2-2; 8 bases align to TRBD2. Germline assignment: CDR1 SGHTA and CDR2 FQGNSA. V dropped 5 bases and J dropped 0; count of bases not matched to a gene: 2. The CDR3 runs to 15 residues. CDR3 in amino acids: CASSVSGANTGELFF. CDR3 bases: TGTGCCAGCAGCGTTAGCGGGGCGAACACCGGGGAGCTGTTTTTT.

The genes are TRBV28 and TRBJ2-5; 8 nucleotides align to TRBD1. J gave up 4 bases and V 7 bases, and 11 bases lay outside the gene matches. Per the germline V gene, CDR1 is MDHEN and CDR2 is SYDVKM. CDR3 size: 15 residues. DNA for the CDR3: TGTGCCAGCACTCCAGGTCGGACAGGGAGAGAGACCCAGTACTTC. It is translated as CASTPGRTGRETQYF.

The gene calls are TRBV4-1 and TRBJ2-3; 10 bases are shared with TRBD1. Germline CDR1 MGHRA, CDR2 YSYEKL. The length of the CDR3 is 17 residues. Losses at the gene ends were 2 bases for V and 4 bases for J; bases not matched to a gene: 9. In DNA form, the CDR3 reads TGCGCCAGCAGCCAATTACGGTGGGGACAGGGGCCAGATACGCAGTATTTT. Translating it yields CASSQLRWGQGPDTQYF.

The CDR3 nucleotides are TGCGCCAGCAGCCTAGGACAGGGGGCTAGCTATGGCTACACCTTC. Amino acids: CASSLGQGASYGYTF. The gene calls are TRBV5-1 and TRBJ1-2; 11 nucleotides match TRBD1. The V gene end was trimmed by 4 bases and the J gene end by 4 bases; junction bases not matched to a gene: 6. The germline gives CDR1 SGHRS, CDR2 YFSETQ. The CDR3 runs to 15 residues.

This clone was seen a single time. V is TRBV20-1 and J is TRBJ2-7, with D hard to call. CDR3 length: 11 residues. Trimming cost V 6 bases and J 4 bases, with 10 bases left between them. Germline V gene sequence: CDR1 DFQATT, CDR2 SNEGSKA (reference sequence). The CDR3 bases are TGCAGTGCGGGCCCAGAGTACGAGCAGTACTTC. Its translation is CSAGPEYEQYF.

The CDR3 here is CASSVGGSGTPDTQYF. CDR3 nucleotide sequence: TGTGCCAGCAGCGTAGGGGGTAGCGGCACCCCAGATACGCAGTATTTT. The chain couples TRBV9 to TRBJ2-3; TRBD2 might be the D (6 bases). With 0 bases removed from V and 4 bases from J, the gap between germline ends came to 15 bases. CDR1 SGDLS and CDR2 YYNGEE come from the germline V gene. The CDR3 has 16 residues.

The chain carries TRBV29-1 and TRBJ2-1; TRBD1 agrees at 7 bases. Germline CDR1 and CDR2: SQVTM and ANQGSEA. This CDR3 is 14 amino acids long. Losses at the gene ends were 7 bases for V and 2 bases for J; bases not matched to a gene: 8. CDR3 sequence (DNA): TGCAGCGCGACCGGGACAGTTGCCTACAATGAGCAGTTCTTC. The encoded protein is CSATGTVAYNEQFF.

The J gene is TRBJ2-3, the V gene TRBV5-1; TRBD2 aligns across 14 bases. The germline V gene encodes CDR1 SGHRS and CDR2 YFSETQ. V trimming: 4 bases; J trimming: 8 bases; junction bases outside the gene matches: 6. This CDR3 spans 15 amino acids. The CDR3 here is CASSLGLAGVITQYF. Written as DNA, the CDR3 is TGCGCCAGCAGCCTGGGACTAGCGGGGGTAATTACGCAGTATTTT.

The chain recombines TRBV7-9 with TRBJ2-3, with D possibly matching TRBD2 (6 bases). Trimming took 0 bases from V and 7 from J, leaving 11 bases between them. Germline lookup yields CDR1 SEHNR and CDR2 FQNEAQ (reference sequence). The CDR3 sequence is 14 residues long. The CDR3 sequence: CASSLAFGGNTQYF. DNA of the CDR3: TGTGCCAGCAGCTTAGCGTTCGGGGGAAATACGCAGTATTTT.

The chain uses TRBV11-3 and TRBJ2-7; 11 bases are a match to TRBD1. The CDR3 is made up of 14 amino acids. With V trimmed by 4 bases and J by 5 bases, 4 bases remained unmatched. CDR1 and CDR2 from the germline V gene are SGHNT and YENEEA. The CDR3 region has the DNA TGTGCCAGCAGCTCTGGACAGGGGGCGAACGAGCAGTACTTC. It codes for CASSSGQGANEQYF.

V is TRBV7-3 and J is TRBJ2-2; D unclear. The CDR3 covers 13 residues. Trimming pared 5 bases from V and 1 base from J, leaving 5 bases between. The germline CDR1 and CDR2 sequences are SGHTA and FQGTGA. CDR3 DNA sequence: TGTGCCAGCAGCCATAGGAACACCGGGGAGCTGTTTTTT. Protein: CASSHRNTGELFF.

The chain combines TRBV9 with TRBJ2-3; unclear D gene. Trimming shortened V by 4 bases and J by 3 bases, and 15 bases separated the two germline ends. The V gene's germline CDR1 is SGDLS and CDR2 YYNGEE. The CDR3 has 15 residues. The CDR3 DNA is TGTGCCAGCAGCACCGGGTCGGTACAAACAGATACGCAGTATTTT. Protein sequence: CASSTGSVQTDTQYF.

This chain uses TRBV4-1 with TRBJ2-2; D possibly corresponds to TRBD2 (5 bases). The CDR3 sequence is 15 residues long. Germline V gene data show CDR1 as MGHRA and CDR2 as YSYEKL. V dropped 1 base and J dropped 7 bases, with 13 bases sitting between them. The CDR3 DNA sequence: TGCGCCAGCAGCCAAGGTTATCGGGGTGGCGGGGAGCTGTTTTTT. This codes for CASSQGYRGGGELFF.